This T cell receptor (beta chain) was profiled in a study of blood T cells in healthy people across ages. Broader study findings: Aged donors had fewer naive CD4+ cells and lower diversity than long-lived donors. Diversity was estimated from one million T cells, and these estimates were considered underestimates. Bulk PBMC profiling left naive and antigen-experienced comparisons inconclusive. Getting older went along with TCR beta diversity per million T cells dropping roughly linearly.

For the second PCR, which ran for roughly 7 to 11 cycles, a sample-barcoded 5' primer and a J-beta primer mix were used. TCRdb reprocessed the 5' RACE reads via MiXCR and lists one record per CDR3 protein. The table lists fewer than 950,000 distinct CDR3 sequences, roughly 50% of them singletons, with approximately 40% in the top ten. With regard to this clonotype: What it recognizes is unknown.

This receptor was obtained from a man at least 80 years old in good health. The sample comprised blood.

This CDR3 reads CASSLVPQGALEKLFF. The CDR3, as DNA: TGTGCCAGCAGCTTGGTCCCCCAGGGGGCGCTCGAAAAACTGTTTTTT. The chain has TRBV5-5 and TRBJ1-4, with 8 bases lining up with TRBD1. V lost 0 bases and J lost 8; bases outside the gene matches: 9. Germline CDR1 is SGHKS and CDR2 is YYEKEE (reference sequence). CDR3 length: 16 amino acids.